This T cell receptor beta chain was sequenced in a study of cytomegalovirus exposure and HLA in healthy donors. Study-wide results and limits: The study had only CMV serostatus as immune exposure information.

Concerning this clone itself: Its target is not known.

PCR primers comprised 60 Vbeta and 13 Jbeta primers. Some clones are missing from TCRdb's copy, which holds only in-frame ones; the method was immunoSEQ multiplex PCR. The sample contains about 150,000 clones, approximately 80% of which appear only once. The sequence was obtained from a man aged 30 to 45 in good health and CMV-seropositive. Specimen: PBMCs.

The CDR3 coding sequence is TGTGCTAGTGCCTGGAATTCCGGGACTAGGTTCTTTGCAGATACGCAGTATTTT. It codes for CASAWNSGTRFFADTQYF. The V gene is TRBV12-5, the J gene TRBJ2-3, with TRBD2 matching over 8 bases. The CDR3 runs 18 residues. Germline CDR1 and CDR2: LGHNT and FRNRAP. Trimming removed 7 bases from V and 4 bases from J; junction bases left unmatched: 19.